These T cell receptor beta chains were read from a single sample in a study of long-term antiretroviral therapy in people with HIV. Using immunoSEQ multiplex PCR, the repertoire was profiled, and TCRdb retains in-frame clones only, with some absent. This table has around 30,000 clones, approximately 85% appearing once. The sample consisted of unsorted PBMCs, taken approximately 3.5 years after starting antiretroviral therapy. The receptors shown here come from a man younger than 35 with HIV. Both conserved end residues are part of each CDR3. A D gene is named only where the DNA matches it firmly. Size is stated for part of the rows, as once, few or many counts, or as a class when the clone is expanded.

CDR3 DNA: TGCGCCAGCAGCCAAGATGCGGGAGGGCCGACCAGTTCCTACGAGCAGTACTTC
CDR3 protein: CASSQDAGGPTSSYEQYF
J gene: TRBJ2-7
clone size: NA
V gene: TRBV4-3
D gene: TRBD2

CDR3 DNA: TGTGCCAGCAGCTCGAAGCTCGGGGAGCTGTTTTTT
CDR3 protein: CASSSKLGELFF
J gene: TRBJ2-2
clone size: few
V gene: TRBV7-3
D gene: NA

CDR3 DNA: TGTGCCAGCAGACGTTTCTTGGGGGCCCAGTACTTC
CDR3 protein: CASRRFLGAQYF
J gene: TRBJ2-5
clone size: NA
V gene: TRBV11-2
D gene: NA

CDR3 DNA: TGTGCCAGCAGTTTATCGGACACAGGGGGCGTAGGCTACACCTTC
CDR3 protein: CASSLSDTGGVGYTF
J gene: TRBJ1-2
clone size: NA
V gene: TRBV27
D gene: TRBD1

CDR3 DNA: TGTGCCAGCAGCCGAGGAGGTGATGAAAAACTGTTTTTT
CDR3 protein: CASSRGGDEKLFF
J gene: TRBJ1-4
clone size: NA
V gene: TRBV6-5
D gene: NA

CDR3 DNA: TGTGCCAGCAGCTTAACAGAGACTGAAGCTTTCTTT
CDR3 protein: CASSLTETEAFF
J gene: TRBJ1-1
clone size: NA
V gene: TRBV7-3
D gene: NA

CDR3 DNA: TGTGCCAGCAGCTCCTCGCTGGGAACAGGGGGGAGCTATGGCTACACCTTC
CDR3 protein: CASSSSLGTGGSYGYTF
J gene: TRBJ1-2
clone size: once
V gene: TRBV11-2
D gene: TRBD1

CDR3 DNA: TGTGCCAGCAGTGACGAGAAAGGACAGAACACCGGGGAGCTGTTTTTT
CDR3 protein: CASSDEKGQNTGELFF
J gene: TRBJ2-2
clone size: NA
V gene: TRBV2
D gene: NA

CDR3 DNA: TGCGCCAGCAGCCAAGATGGGACGCCGATCGTTAACTATGGCTACACCTTC
CDR3 protein: CASSQDGTPIVNYGYTF
J gene: TRBJ1-2
clone size: NA
V gene: TRBV4-1
D gene: NA

CDR3 DNA: TGTGCCAGCGGGTGGGAACGGAACACTGAAGCTTTCTTT
CDR3 protein: CASGWERNTEAFF
J gene: TRBJ1-1
clone size: NA
V gene: TRBV2
D gene: NA

CDR3 DNA: TGCGCCAGCAGCCAAGAAGAGTCACTACCCTCCTACGAGCAGTACTTC
CDR3 protein: CASSQEESLPSYEQYF
J gene: TRBJ2-7
clone size: NA
V gene: TRBV4-3
D gene: NA

CDR3 DNA: TGTGCCATCCTCATGAGCTCCTACGAGCAGTACTTC
CDR3 protein: CAILMSSYEQYF
J gene: TRBJ2-7
clone size: few
V gene: TRBV11-2
D gene: NA

CDR3 DNA: TGTGCCAGCAGAACCCCCCAGGGAGAGTACTATGGCTACACCTTC
CDR3 protein: CASRTPQGEYYGYTF
J gene: TRBJ1-2
clone size: NA
V gene: TRBV6-5
D gene: NA

CDR3 DNA: TGTGCCAGCTCTGCGGGGGTCCAATACAATGAGCAGTTCTTC
CDR3 protein: CASSAGVQYNEQFF
J gene: TRBJ2-1
clone size: NA
V gene: TRBV27
D gene: TRBD2

CDR3 DNA: TGTGCCAGCAGCTTAGAAGGTGGAGATGAGCAGTTCTTC
CDR3 protein: CASSLEGGDEQFF
J gene: TRBJ2-1
clone size: NA
V gene: TRBV7-6
D gene: NA

CDR3 DNA: TGCGCCAGCAGCTTGATAGGGGCCGGGGAGACCCAGTACTTC
CDR3 protein: CASSLIGAGETQYF
J gene: TRBJ2-5
clone size: NA
V gene: TRBV5-1
D gene: NA

CDR3 DNA: TGTGCCAGCAGTTATAGCCATAGGAGGGACAATGAGCAGTTCTTC
CDR3 protein: CASSYSHRRDNEQFF
J gene: TRBJ2-1
clone size: NA
V gene: TRBV11-3
D gene: NA

CDR3 DNA: TGTGCCAGTAACCACAGGGGCACTAATGAAAAACTGTTTTTT
CDR3 protein: CASNHRGTNEKLFF
J gene: TRBJ1-4
clone size: NA
V gene: TRBV19
D gene: TRBD1

CDR3 DNA: TGTGCCAGCAGTCCTTACGTGAGCTCCTACAATGAGCAGTTCTTC
CDR3 protein: CASSPYVSSYNEQFF
J gene: TRBJ2-1
clone size: NA
V gene: TRBV28
D gene: NA

CDR3 DNA: TGCGCCAGCAGCTTGGAGGGCAGGGGACACCAAGAGACCCAGTACTTC
CDR3 protein: CASSLEGRGHQETQYF
J gene: TRBJ2-5
clone size: NA
V gene: TRBV5-1
D gene: NA

CDR3 DNA: TGTGCCAGCAGTTCTGGGGTCTCCTATGGCTACACCTTC
CDR3 protein: CASSSGVSYGYTF
J gene: TRBJ1-2
clone size: NA
V gene: TRBV27
D gene: NA

CDR3 DNA: TGTGCCAGCAGCAAAATTCAGGGGGCTCGCACTGAAGCTTTCTTT
CDR3 protein: CASSKIQGARTEAFF
J gene: TRBJ1-1
clone size: NA
V gene: TRBV7-9
D gene: TRBD1

CDR3 DNA: TGTGCCAGCAGCCCTTCCTACGAGCAGTACTTC
CDR3 protein: CASSPSYEQYF
J gene: TRBJ2-7
clone size: medium-sized
V gene: TRBV7-9
D gene: NA

CDR3 DNA: TGTGCCACCAGCAGACGAAACAAGGCAGGGACCTACGAGCAGTACTTC
CDR3 protein: CATSRRNKAGTYEQYF
J gene: TRBJ2-7
clone size: once
V gene: TRBV15
D gene: NA

CDR3 DNA: TGTGCCAGCAGCGCCCCCCGACAGGACAATGAGCAGTTCTTC
CDR3 protein: CASSAPRQDNEQFF
J gene: TRBJ2-1
clone size: NA
V gene: TRBV5-5
D gene: NA

CDR3 DNA: TGTGCCAGTAGTATTTTGAACAATGAGCAGTTCTTC
CDR3 protein: CASSILNNEQFF
J gene: TRBJ2-1
clone size: once
V gene: TRBV19
D gene: NA

CDR3 DNA: TGTGCCAGCAGCCCCAATGGACAGGTGCACACTGAAGCTTTCTTT
CDR3 protein: CASSPNGQVHTEAFF
J gene: TRBJ1-1
clone size: NA
V gene: TRBV2
D gene: TRBD1

CDR3 DNA: TGTGCCAGCAGTTATCCAGGTTGGACTGAAGCTTTCTTT
CDR3 protein: CASSYPGWTEAFF
J gene: TRBJ1-1
clone size: NA
V gene: TRBV6-5
D gene: NA

CDR3 DNA: TGTGCCAGCAGCCAAGTAGTGGGCCCAAACTACGAGCAGTACTTC
CDR3 protein: CASSQVVGPNYEQYF
J gene: TRBJ2-7
clone size: NA
V gene: TRBV14
D gene: NA

CDR3 DNA: TGCGCCAGCAGCTTTATCAAAGGGGGCGCGGTGAACACTGAAGCTTTCTTT
CDR3 protein: CASSFIKGGAVNTEAFF
J gene: TRBJ1-1
clone size: NA
V gene: TRBV5-1
D gene: TRBD1

CDR3 DNA: TGCAGCGTTGTAGGGGGACAGGGTTCTAACGAGCAGTACTTC
CDR3 protein: CSVVGGQGSNEQYF
J gene: TRBJ2-7
clone size: NA
V gene: TRBV29-1
D gene: TRBD1